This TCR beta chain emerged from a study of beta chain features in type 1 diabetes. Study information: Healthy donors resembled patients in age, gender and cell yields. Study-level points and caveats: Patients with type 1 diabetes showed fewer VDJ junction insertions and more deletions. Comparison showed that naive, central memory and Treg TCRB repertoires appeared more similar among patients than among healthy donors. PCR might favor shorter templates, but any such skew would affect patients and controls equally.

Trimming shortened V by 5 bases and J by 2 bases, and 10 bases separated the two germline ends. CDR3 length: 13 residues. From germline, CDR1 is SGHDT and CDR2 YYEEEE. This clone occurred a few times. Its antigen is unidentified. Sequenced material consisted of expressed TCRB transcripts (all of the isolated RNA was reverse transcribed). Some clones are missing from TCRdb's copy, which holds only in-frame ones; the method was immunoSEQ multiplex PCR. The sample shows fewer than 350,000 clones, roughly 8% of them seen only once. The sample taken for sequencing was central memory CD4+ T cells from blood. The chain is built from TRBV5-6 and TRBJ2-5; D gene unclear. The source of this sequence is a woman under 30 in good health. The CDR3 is CASSRTQQETQYF. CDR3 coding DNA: TGTGCCAGCAGTAGAACTCAACAAGAGACCCAGTACTTC.